The rows below give T cell receptor beta chains drawn from one sample of a study of Graves' ophthalmopathy and Graves' hyperthyroidism. TCRdb passed the multiplex PCR reads through MiXCR, listing each CDR3 protein once. The table records over a million distinct CDR3 sequences, 35% to 45% of them present only once. Input material: peripheral blood or thyroid tissue (not recorded which). All receptors derive from an adult man with Graves' hyperthyroidism. Both conserved end residues are part of each CDR3. A D gene is named only where the DNA matches it firmly.

d_gene	v_gene	j_gene	CDR3aa
NA	TRBV29-1	TRBJ1-2	CSVDPAPERDGYTF
NA	TRBV30	TRBJ2-5	CAWSAEETQYF
NA	TRBV29-1	TRBJ1-6	CSVEGSGGGSPLHF
NA	TRBV10-2	TRBJ1-6	CASSETPSLYNSPLHF
NA	TRBV6-2/TRBV6-3	TRBJ2-7	CASSYSDRDQKYF
NA	TRBV6-2/TRBV6-3	TRBJ1-1	CTSSYFRNTEAFF
NA	TRBV29-1	TRBJ2-7	CSVAGMGTASYEQYF
NA	TRBV7-2	TRBJ2-5	CASHPGGGGETQYF
NA	TRBV11-2	TRBJ2-5	CASSLNPGQQETQYF
NA	TRBV29-1	TRBJ2-2	CSVGWESWDTGELFF
NA	TRBV12-3/TRBV12-4	TRBJ1-1	CASSVFVSRAEAFF
NA	TRBV9	TRBJ1-4	CASSVGDGWEKLFF
NA	TRBV19	TRBJ1-1	CASSVASAGNTEAFF
NA	TRBV15	TRBJ2-2	CATGSDRVNTGGLFF
NA	TRBV12-3/TRBV12-4	TRBJ1-5	CASSSHMAGPQHF
TRBD2	TRBV29-1	TRBJ2-7	CSVEGRAGGSSYEQYF
NA	TRBV20-1	TRBJ2-7	CSASRGATYEQYF
NA	TRBV5-1	TRBJ1-5	CASSLGGPSNQPQHF
TRBD2	TRBV7-2	TRBJ2-7	CASSQGGLAGGDEQYF
NA	TRBV29-1	TRBJ2-7	CSVVELYEQYF
TRBD1	TRBV25-1	TRBJ1-4	CASSDKRPGQLYAENEKLFF
TRBD1	TRBV7-9	TRBJ1-6	CASTDRDSPLHF
NA	TRBV6-5	TRBJ2-7	CASSPRLGGGHYEQYF
TRBD1	TRBV4-3	TRBJ2-2	CASSPSDRGGELFF
NA	TRBV5-5	TRBJ2-5	CASSLIPGMGETQYF
NA	TRBV20-1	TRBJ2-5	CSVLGRGTEETQYF
NA	TRBV11-2	TRBJ2-7	CASSLLSGGSYEQYF
TRBD1	TRBV29-1	TRBJ2-5	CSGTGGVGETQYF
NA	TRBV10-2	TRBJ1-6	CASSESMFGRTVNNSPLHF
TRBD1	TRBV29-1	TRBJ1-6	CSLEDRGNSPLHF
NA	TRBV28	TRBJ2-7	CASSKVYPYEQYF
TRBD2	TRBV4-3	TRBJ2-7	CASNPTAGTTYEQYF
TRBD1	TRBV5-6	TRBJ2-7	CASSATGSWEQYF
NA	TRBV7-9	TRBJ1-2	CASSLAQAFYGYTF
NA	TRBV5-1	TRBJ1-2	CASSQERGYYGYTF
NA	TRBV29-1	TRBJ2-6	CSVTYGGSGANVLTF
TRBD1	TRBV2	TRBJ1-2	CASSIQGGYGYTF
NA	TRBV30	TRBJ1-5	CAYLAGPIDSNQPQHF
TRBD1	TRBV7-2	TRBJ2-7	CASSPGQVLWEQYF
TRBD2	TRBV28	TRBJ2-7	CATQGLAGGEQYF
TRBD1	TRBV7-2	TRBJ1-6	CASSLLYRGANSPLHF
NA	TRBV19	TRBJ2-7	CASSMTATYEQYF
NA	TRBV7-8	TRBJ2-3	CASSERRSTDTQYF
TRBD1	TRBV4-3	TRBJ1-5	CASSQGTTGHYQPQHF
NA	TRBV7-2	TRBJ1-5	CASSPPFSNQPQHF
NA	TRBV20-1	TRBJ2-2	CSARALGNTGELFF
NA	TRBV9	TRBJ1-5	CASSIGTSSYEHF
TRBD2	TRBV10-2	TRBJ2-7	CACSADTTSGSEQYF
NA	TRBV13	TRBJ1-2	CASTKAPSYGYTF
NA	TRBV10-3	TRBJ1-3	CAIRAQAGTGNTIYF
TRBD1	TRBV5-6	TRBJ1-6	CASSPGQERNPAGDSPLHF
NA	TRBV7-9	TRBJ1-3	CASSLVGGPSGNTIYF
TRBD1	TRBV6-5	TRBJ1-4	CASSPTGGSNEKLFF
NA	TRBV7-4	TRBJ2-7	CASSFGGELYF
NA	TRBV6-5	TRBJ2-7	CASSDWGAEYF
NA	TRBV7-9	TRBJ2-5	CASSLGRQGGETQYF
TRBD2	TRBV7-8	TRBJ2-7	CASSQEDTPGTSGILTYEQYF
NA	TRBV6-2/TRBV6-3	TRBJ2-2	CASKGIAAAGELFF
NA	TRBV2	TRBJ2-5	CAEWRGGETQYF
NA	TRBV7-8	TRBJ2-7	CAEQLSRVIDYEQYF